These 27 T cell receptor beta chains were sequenced from one sample in a study of CD8+CD57+ T cells in acquired aplastic anemia. TCR beta VDJ and CDR3 profiles were obtained from a genomic DNA template. Using its own MiXCR run on the reads, TCRdb lists one record per CDR3 protein. The sample records more than 250,000 distinct CDR3 sequences, roughly half being singletons. The sequencing sample was made of sorted CD4+, CD8+, or CD8+CD57+ T cells (not recorded which) from PBMCs. The receptors derive from a human donor with severe aplastic anemia or a healthy control (not recorded which).

This rearrangement joins TRBV7-9 to TRBJ2-7, with D perhaps TRBD2 (6 bases). CDR1 and CDR2 from the germline V gene are SEHNR and FQNEAQ (reference sequence). Trimming removed 5 bases from V and 2 bases from J, with 16 bases in between. This CDR3 contains 15 residues. CDR3 loop: CASSPLGGIPYEQYF. The CDR3 bases are TGTGCCAGCAGCCCTTTGGGAGGCATACCCTACGAGCAGTACTTC. The complete variable domain, with remaining parts taken from reference TRBV7-9 and TRBJ2-7, reads DTGVSQNPRHKITKRGQNVTFRCDPISEHNRLYWYRQTLGQGPEFLTYFQNEAQLEKSRLLSDRFSAERPKGSFSTLEIQRTEQGDSAMYLCASSPLGGIPYEQYFGPGTRLTVT.

Worth noting for this clonotype: Given the absence of the conserved phenylalanine or tryptophan at the CDR3 end, a read error is likely. No DNA is shown, since the ends of the CDR3 on it are uncertain; the CDR3 is the one TCRdb lists. The gene calls are TRBV20-1 and TRBJ2-5; TRBD1 is taken as the D call from the table, unchecked against the DNA. CDR1 DFQATT and CDR2 SNEGSKA come from the germline V gene (reference sequence). The CDR3 totals 10 residues, both ends included. CDR3 sequence: CSASGDSPNT.

The chain couples TRBV20-1 to TRBJ2-7; 9 bases are shared with TRBD1. CDR3 length: 12 amino acids. Germline V gene lookup returns CDR1 DFQATT and CDR2 SNEGSKA (reference sequence). Trimming took 7 bases from V and 6 from J; bases not matched to a gene: 7. In DNA, the CDR3 is TGCAGTGTTCGGGACAGGGCCTGCGAGCAGTACTTC. Translation gives CSVRDRACEQYF.

The chain joins TRBV25-1 to TRBJ2-1, with TRBD1 matching over 7 bases. Trimming cost V 5 bases and J 6 bases; bases outside gene matches: 4. The CDR3 is made up of 13 amino acids. The germline V gene encodes CDR1 MGHDK and CDR2 SYGVNS. DNA of the CDR3: TGTGCCAGCAGTCCCACAGGGGCCAATGAGCAGTTCTTC. Residues: CASSPTGANEQFF.

The V and J genes are TRBV20-1 and TRBJ2-1; D may be TRBD1 (7 bases). The CDR3 loop spans 18 amino acids. Per the germline V gene, CDR1 is DFQATT and CDR2 is SNEGSKA (reference sequence). Trimming left V 0 bases short and J 5 bases short, with 23 bases between. The CDR3 spells CSARETGVFSGSNNEQFF. As DNA, the CDR3 is TGCAGTGCTAGAGAAACAGGGGTTTTTAGCGGTAGTAACAATGAGCAGTTCTTC.

This clonotype was found a few times. This chain connects TRBV30 to TRBJ2-7, with D hard to call. This CDR3 spans 14 amino acids. Germline values: CDR1 GTSNPN, CDR2 SVGIG (reference sequence). V gave up 4 bases and J gave up 7 bases, with 20 bases separating them. In DNA, the CDR3 is TGTGCCTGGACCGTAAAGACGGGTGAAGTGGAGCAGTACTTC. It is translated as CAWTVKTGEVEQYF.

The V and J genes are TRBV24-1 and TRBJ2-3, with 9 bases matching TRBD2. Germline lookup yields CDR1 KGHDR and CDR2 SFDVKD. The CDR3 is made up of 16 amino acids. Germline trimming cut 5 bases from V and 6 bases from J; bases unmatched to any gene: 11. The CDR3 sequence is CATSVMTSGGADTQYF. CDR3 nucleotides: TGTGCCACCAGTGTCATGACTAGCGGAGGGGCGGATACGCAGTATTTT.

There are a few counts of this clonotype. The chain employs TRBV20-1 and TRBJ2-5, with TRBD2 matching 15 bases. CDR3 length: 16 amino acids. The germline V gene encodes CDR1 DFQATT and CDR2 SNEGSKA (reference sequence). The ends lost 4 bases at V and 5 bases at J; junction bases unmatched: 8. The CDR3 nucleotides are TGCAGTGCTAATTCGGGACTAGCGGGGGGATGGGAGACCCAGTACTTC. Translation gives CSANSGLAGGWETQYF.

The genes are TRBV7-2 and TRBJ2-5; tentatively, D is TRBD1 (6 bases). The CDR3 runs 15 residues. Germline values: CDR1 SGHTA, CDR2 FQGNSA. Trimming left V 1 base short and J 4 bases short, with 13 bases between. CDR3 DNA sequence: TGTGCCAGCAGCTTAGGTCAGGGGTGGGGAGAGACCCAGTACTTC. This codes for CASSLGQGWGETQYF. The full variable domain, with the rest looked up from reference TRBV7-2 and TRBJ2-5, is GAGVSQSPSNKVTEKGKDVELRCDPISGHTALYWYRQSLGQGLEFLIYFQGNSAPDKSGLPSDRFSAERTGGSVSTLTIQRTQQEDSAVYLCASSLGQGWGETQYFGPGTRLLVL.

The J gene is TRBJ2-5, the V gene TRBV28, with D unresolved. The CDR3 consists of 12 residues. The germline V and J ends were trimmed by 1 base and 5 bases, with 5 bases remaining between them. Germline V gene sequence: CDR1 MDHEN, CDR2 SYDVKM. CDR3 DNA sequence: TGTGCCAGCAGTTTATTGGCCGAGACCCAGTACTTC. Protein product: CASSLLAETQYF.

This clonotype was counted many times. The chain combines TRBV20-1 with TRBJ1-2; D perhaps matches TRBD1 (6 bases). The CDR3 runs to 14 residues. Germline V gene lookup returns CDR1 DFQATT and CDR2 SNEGSKA (reference sequence). V dropped 6 bases and J dropped 0 bases, with 14 bases sitting between them. CDR3 protein: CSAPLGQSNYGYTF. For the CDR3, the DNA is TGCAGTGCGCCCCTCGGACAGTCTAACTATGGCTACACCTTC.

Note on this clonotype: A read error may be the cause here, since a much bigger clone is one base away. The chain has TRBV18 and TRBJ1-6; D is undetermined. Germline V gene sequence: CDR1 KGHSH, CDR2 LQKENI. The CDR3 extends over 15 amino acids. CDR3 amino acids: CASSPLGNLNLPLHF. The CDR3 DNA reads TGTGCCAGCTCACCACTGGGGAACCTGAATTTACCCCTCCACTTT.

The V and J genes are TRBV30 and TRBJ2-6, with D hard to call. CDR3 length equals 13 residues. The germline V gene has CDR1 GTSNPN and CDR2 SVGIG (reference sequence). The germline V and J ends were trimmed by 8 bases and 0 bases, with 8 bases remaining between them. The CDR3 region is CALPYSGANVLTF. In DNA, the CDR3 is TGTGCCCTACCCTACTCTGGGGCCAACGTCCTGACTTTC.

The table lists this clonotype with a few counts. The chain uses TRBV20-1 and TRBJ2-7; D is tentatively TRBD1 or TRBD2 (5 bases each). Germline CDR1 reads DFQATT; CDR2 reads SNEGSKA (reference sequence). V lost 7 bases, J lost 6 bases, and 19 bases lay in between. This CDR3 is built from 13 residues. CDR3 sequence (DNA): TGCAGTGTCGACGGGACCGGGGTCGGCGAGCAGTACTTC. This translates into CSVDGTGVGEQYF.

The chain links TRBV10-2 to TRBJ1-5; D is ambiguous. This CDR3 region has 14 residues. The germline V and J ends were trimmed by 8 bases and 0 bases, with 11 bases remaining between them. Germline values: CDR1 WSHSY, CDR2 SAAADI. The chain's CDR3 is CASGPLFSNQPQHF. In nucleotides, the CDR3 is TGCGCCAGCGGCCCCCTTTTTAGCAATCAGCCCCAGCATTTT.

This clonotype was detected many times. The rearrangement joins TRBV19 to TRBJ2-1; a weak D match, TRBD2 (5 bases). CDR3 size: 14 residues. Germline V CDR1 and CDR2: LNHDA, SQIVND (reference sequence). V was clipped by 4 bases and J by 7 bases, with 14 bases between them. The CDR3 is CASSKGGEVNEQFF. Written as DNA, the CDR3 is TGTGCCAGTAGTAAAGGAGGCGAAGTGAATGAGCAGTTCTTC.

The rearrangement links TRBV2 to TRBJ1-2; 7 bases match TRBD1. The J segment lost 5 bases and the V segment lost 3 bases, leaving 3 bases of the junction unmatched. The length of the CDR3 is 13 residues. The germline V gene encodes CDR1 SNHLY and CDR2 FYNNEI. CDR3 bases: TGTGCCAGCAGTGACAGGGGGAAATATGGCTACACCTTC. This gives the protein CASSDRGKYGYTF. Full variable domain (outside the CDR3, taken from reference TRBV2 and TRBJ1-2): EPEVTQTPSHQVTQMGQEVILRCVPISNHLYFYWYRQILGQKVEFLVSFYNNEISEKSEIFDDQFSVERPDGSNFTLKIRSTKLEDSAMYFCASSDRGKYGYTFGSGTRLTVV.

This chain connects TRBV7-8 to TRBJ2-5; TRBD1 matches 7 bases. The germline CDR1 and CDR2 sequences are SGHVS and FQNEAQ. With 6 bases clipped from V and 3 bases from J, the junction kept 4 bases outside the gene matches. This CDR3 spans 13 amino acids. This chain's CDR3 is CASRSTGKETQYF. Written as DNA, the CDR3 is TGTGCCAGCAGATCGACAGGGAAAGAGACCCAGTACTTC.

The table lists this clonotype with a few counts. This chain connects TRBV20-1 to TRBJ1-5; 8 bases are a match to TRBD1. The CDR3 extends over 14 amino acids. Germline values: CDR1 DFQATT, CDR2 SNEGSKA (reference sequence). Trimming at V came to 4 bases and at J to 5 bases, leaving 7 bases not matched to a gene. The CDR3 loop is CSATSTGDHQPQHF. The CDR3 DNA sequence: TGCAGTGCTACATCGACAGGGGACCATCAGCCCCAGCATTTT.

This clonotype was counted between two and nine times. This chain joins TRBV4-1 and TRBJ1-5, with TRBD1 as a possible D gene (6 bases). There are 15 residues in the CDR3. Looked up from germline, CDR1 is MGHRA and CDR2 is YSYEKL. V was trimmed by 4 bases and J by 0 bases, leaving 10 bases between them. The CDR3 is CASSLRQASNQPQHF. CDR3 bases: TGCGCCAGCAGCCTTAGACAGGCTAGCAATCAGCCCCAGCATTTT.

This clonotype was seen at least ten times. The chain couples TRBV2 to TRBJ2-1; perhaps TRBD2 as D (5 bases). The CDR3 covers 11 residues. CDR1 is SNHLY, CDR2 FYNNEI, per germline. V lost 3 bases and J 13 bases, leaving 10 bases between the germline ends. The DNA of the CDR3 is TGTGCCAGCAGTGAGTCGGGGTACCAGTTCTTC. It translates to CASSESGYQFF.

The gene calls are TRBV20-1 and TRBJ2-1, with unresolved D. V lost 5 bases to trimming and J lost 7 bases, with 12 bases between them. This CDR3 has 12 residues. Germline V gene data show CDR1 as DFQATT and CDR2 as SNEGSKA (reference sequence). As DNA, the CDR3 is TGCAGTGCTGCCCCTGAGGTAAATGAGCAGTTCTTC. Protein sequence: CSAAPEVNEQFF.

The J gene is TRBJ1-5, the V gene TRBV24-1, with 10 bases aligning to TRBD1. The CDR3 has 13 residues. Looked up from germline, CDR1 is KGHDR and CDR2 is SFDVKD. With 12 bases clipped from V and 3 bases from J, the junction kept 4 bases outside the gene matches. The chain's CDR3 is CARGQGDNQPQHF. CDR3 DNA sequence: TGTGCCCGTGGACAGGGGGACAATCAGCCCCAGCATTTT.

This clonotype was observed many times. The rearrangement uses TRBV6-1 and TRBJ2-7; no reliable D call. CDR3 length: 13 residues. The germline V and J ends were trimmed by 0 bases and 4 bases, with 7 bases remaining between them. Germline V CDR1 and CDR2: MNHNS, SASEGT. CDR3 DNA: TGTGCCAGCAGTGAAGCGGCTGGGTACGAGCAGTACTTC. Protein sequence: CASSEAAGYEQYF.

This clonotype was counted many times. This chain connects TRBV5-1 to TRBJ2-6; D is uncertain. This CDR3 comprises 19 residues. Trimming left V 6 bases short and J 7 bases short, with 29 bases between. Per the germline V gene, CDR1 is SGHRS and CDR2 is YFSETQ. The CDR3 DNA follows: TGCGCCAGCACCCAAACCCATAAGGGCTCTGGGGTAGGTGCCAACGTCCTGACTTTC. Translated, it gives CASTQTHKGSGVGANVLTF.

A note on this clonotype: A much larger clone lies a single base off, so this may be a read error. The V and J genes are TRBV6-5 and TRBJ1-2; tentatively, D is TRBD1 (5 bases). This CDR3 comprises 17 residues. Germline CDR1 MNHEY, CDR2 SVGAGI. Trimming took 5 bases from V and 6 from J, leaving 25 bases between them. CDR3: CASSRRSRDAFFNGYTF. CDR3 DNA sequence: TGTGCCAGCAGTCGGCGCTCGAGGGACGCTTTTTTTAATGGCTACACCTTC.

This clonotype was seen a few times. A clone one base away is much larger, so this may be a read error. This chain uses TRBV19 with TRBJ2-7, with 9 bases that match TRBD2. The trim removed 11 bases at V and 7 bases at J, leaving 18 bases unmatched. The CDR3 contains 15 residues. Germline CDR1 LNHDA, CDR2 SQIVND (reference sequence). The CDR3: CACSLAGGPLREQYF. The DNA of the CDR3 is TGTGCCTGTTCTCTGGCGGGGGGGCCTCTACGTGAGCAGTACTTC. Full variable domain (remainder filled in from reference TRBV19 and TRBJ2-7): DGGITQSPKYLFRKEGQNVTLSCEQNLNHDAMYWYRQDPGQGLRLIYYSQIVNDFQKGDIAEGYSVSREKKESFPLTVTSAQKNPTAFYLCACSLAGGPLREQYFGPGTRLTVT.